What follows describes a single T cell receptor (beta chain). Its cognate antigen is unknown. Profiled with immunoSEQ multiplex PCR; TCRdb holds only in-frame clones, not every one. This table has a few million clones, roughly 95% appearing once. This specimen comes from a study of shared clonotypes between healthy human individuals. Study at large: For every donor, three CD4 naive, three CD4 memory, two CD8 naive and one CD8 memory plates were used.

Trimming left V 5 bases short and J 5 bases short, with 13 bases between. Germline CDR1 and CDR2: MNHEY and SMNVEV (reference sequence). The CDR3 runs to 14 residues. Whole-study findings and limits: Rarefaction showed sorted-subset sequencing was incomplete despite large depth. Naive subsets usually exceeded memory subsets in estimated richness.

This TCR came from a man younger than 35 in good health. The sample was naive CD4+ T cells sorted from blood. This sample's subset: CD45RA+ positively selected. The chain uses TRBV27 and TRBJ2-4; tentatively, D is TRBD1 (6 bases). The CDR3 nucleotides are TGTGCCAGCAGTCCACCGGGACAAGAAAACATTCAGTACTTC. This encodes CASSPPGQENIQYF.